This is a list of T cell receptor beta chains from one sample in a study of cytomegalovirus exposure and HLA in healthy donors. The assay was immunoSEQ multiplex PCR, and TCRdb's table has in-frame clones only and misses some. The data show around 90,000 clones, less than 85% seen once. Sequenced sample: PBMCs. The receptors shown here come from a man in his forties in good health and CMV-seropositive. Both conserved end residues are part of each CDR3.

TRBV6-6	CASTTGTLNYGYTF
TRBV19	CASRTSGAYNEQFF
TRBV29-1	CSLREGTGELFF
TRBV27	CASKDREYIQYF
TRBV9	CASSPRLAGDYEQYF
TRBV5-1	CASSQTRRTDTQYF
TRBV19	CASSGQAREQYF
TRBV7-9	CASSLGVGPQHF
TRBV28	CASSTGTGVRGYTF
TRBV10-2	CASSFADKIVSEQYF
TRBV6-6	CATTTPSNYGYTF
TRBV29-1	CSVETGTQYF
TRBV7-9	CASSLDNRVGAFF
TRBV6-6	CASSRTRDYEQYF
TRBV27	CASSPGGWQETQYF
TRBV4-1	CASSQDPAGNYNEQFF
TRBV29-1	CSVMQTWTVQETQYF